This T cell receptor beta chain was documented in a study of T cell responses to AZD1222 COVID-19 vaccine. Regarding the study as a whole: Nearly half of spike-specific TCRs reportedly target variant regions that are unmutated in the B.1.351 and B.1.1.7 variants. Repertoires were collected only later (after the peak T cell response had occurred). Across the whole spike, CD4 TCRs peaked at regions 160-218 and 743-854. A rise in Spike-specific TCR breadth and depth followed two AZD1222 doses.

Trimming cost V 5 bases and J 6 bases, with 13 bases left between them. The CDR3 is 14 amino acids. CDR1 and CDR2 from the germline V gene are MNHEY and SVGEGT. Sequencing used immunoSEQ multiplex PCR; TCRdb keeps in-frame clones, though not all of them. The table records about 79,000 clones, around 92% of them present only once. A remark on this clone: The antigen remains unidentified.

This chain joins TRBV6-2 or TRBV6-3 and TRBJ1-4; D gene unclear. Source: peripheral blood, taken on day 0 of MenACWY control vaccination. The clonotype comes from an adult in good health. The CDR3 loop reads CASSRRTRDEKLFF. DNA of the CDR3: TGTGCCAGCAGTCGACGGACGCGGGATGAAAAACTGTTTTTT.